This passage covers 22 T cell receptor beta chains from one sample sequenced in a study of CD8+ T cells in alopecia areata. The treatment here: oral pan-JAK inhibitor, 5-10 mg twice daily. Following RNA extraction, reverse transcription yielded cDNA that acted as the sequencing template. Sequenced by immunoSEQ multiplex PCR; TCRdb stores in-frame clones only, minus some. This table has 180,000 or so clones, around 58% appearing once. The sequences come from CD4+ T cells sorted from blood, collected between weeks 55 and 65, from a patient treated with tofacitinib. Receptors were obtained from a human donor with alopecia areata.

The chain uses TRBV19 and TRBJ1-2; no clear D. CDR3 length: 11 amino acids. Trimming stripped 7 bases from V and 2 bases from J, with 5 bases between. Looked up from germline, CDR1 is LNHDA and CDR2 is SQIVND (reference sequence). CDR3 nucleotide sequence: TGTGCCAGTACGGGGAACTATGGCTACACCTTC. Protein product: CASTGNYGYTF.

A few counts support this clone. The chain is built from TRBV7-2 and TRBJ2-7; 8 bases fit TRBD2. The germline CDR1 and CDR2 sequences are SGHTA and FQGNSA. This CDR3 contains 16 residues. Trimming cost V 2 bases and J 3 bases; bases outside gene matches: 9. The CDR3 protein is CASSLSVSGGFYEQYF. For the CDR3, the DNA is TGTGCCAGCAGCTTATCCGTCTCGGGGGGGTTCTACGAGCAGTACTTC.

V usage is TRBV7-9 and J usage is TRBJ2-6, with no clear D. Germline CDR1 reads SEHNR; CDR2 reads FQNEAQ (reference sequence). Trimming stripped 3 bases from V and 2 bases from J, with 2 bases between. This CDR3 is 13 amino acids long. The CDR3 DNA follows: TGTGCCAGCAGCTTCGCTGGGGCCAACGTCCTGACTTTC. As protein: CASSFAGANVLTF.

The chain couples TRBV7-8 to TRBJ2-2; D possibly corresponds to TRBD1 (6 bases). V gave up 5 bases and J gave up 4 bases, with 11 bases separating them. In germline, CDR1 is SGHVS, CDR2 FQNEAQ. This CDR3 spans 14 amino acids. This CDR3 reads CASSTDSFTGELFF. In DNA, the CDR3 is TGTGCCAGCAGCACGGACAGTTTCACCGGGGAGCTGTTTTTT.

The V gene is TRBV29-1, the J gene TRBJ2-2, with D possibly TRBD1 on 6 matching bases. V was cut by 4 bases and J by 2 bases, with 11 bases left in between. This CDR3 is built from 14 residues. The germline V gene encodes CDR1 SQVTM and CDR2 ANQGSEA. The CDR3 here is CSVAGAINTGELFF. CDR3 sequence (DNA): TGCAGCGTTGCAGGGGCCATTAACACCGGGGAGCTGTTTTTT.

V gene TRBV18 combines with J gene TRBJ1-3, with D possibly being TRBD1 (6 bases). The V and J ends lost 4 bases and 2 bases respectively, with 9 bases between them. In germline, CDR1 is KGHSH, CDR2 LQKENI. There are 14 residues in the CDR3. CDR3 amino acids: CASSQQGTGNTIYF. The CDR3, as DNA: TGTGCCAGCTCACAACAGGGTACTGGAAACACCATATATTTT.

The J gene is TRBJ1-1, the V gene TRBV4-1; D remains ambiguous. The V gene's germline CDR1 is MGHRA and CDR2 YSYEKL. Between the trimmed V and J ends, which lost 1 base and 1 base, there was a span of 7 bases. This CDR3 has 14 residues. The CDR3 sequence is CASSQVTRNTEAFF. CDR3 sequence (DNA): TGCGCCAGCAGCCAAGTAACCCGGAACACTGAAGCTTTCTTT.

The chain carries TRBV4-1 and TRBJ2-1; TRBD2 aligns across 7 bases. Looked up from germline, CDR1 is MGHRA and CDR2 is YSYEKL. The CDR3 is made up of 16 amino acids. The trim removed 0 bases at V and 1 base at J, leaving 3 bases unmatched. The CDR3 DNA sequence: TGCGCCAGCAGCCAAGATGCTAGCGGATCCTACAATGAGCAGTTCTTC. As protein: CASSQDASGSYNEQFF.

The chain employs TRBV5-6 and TRBJ2-7; 7 bases line up with TRBD1. Germline CDR1 reads SGHDT; CDR2 reads YYEEEE. CDR3 length: 14 amino acids. The V segment lost 6 bases and the J segment 3 bases; nucleotides outside the gene matches: 9. The CDR3 DNA is TGTGCCAGCAAAAGACGGGACAGAAACTACGAGCAGTACTTC. As protein: CASKRRDRNYEQYF.

A few counts support this clone. The rearrangement joins TRBV29-1 to TRBJ1-2; 12 bases line up with TRBD1. J gave up 8 bases and V 4 bases, and 8 bases lay outside the gene matches. Germline V CDR1 and CDR2: SQVTM, ANQGSEA. The CDR3 sequence is 14 residues long. The DNA of the CDR3 is TGCAGCGTTGGATGGGGACAGGGGGCAGAAGGCTACACCTTC. It specifies CSVGWGQGAEGYTF.

The V and J genes are TRBV4-2 and TRBJ2-5; D remains ambiguous. Germline values: CDR1 LGHNA, CDR2 YNFKEQ. The CDR3 totals 15 residues. With 0 bases removed from V and 5 bases from J, the gap between germline ends came to 13 bases. Here the CDR3 reads CASSQEPRTWETQYF. The CDR3 DNA is TGTGCCAGCAGCCAAGAACCGAGGACGTGGGAGACCCAGTACTTC.

In its sample, this clone was seen a few times. The rearrangement joins TRBV2 to TRBJ2-1; D remains ambiguous. This CDR3 comprises 13 residues. V lost 5 bases and J 6 bases, leaving 11 bases between the germline ends. The germline gives CDR1 SNHLY, CDR2 FYNNEI. CDR3: CASSPGMFNEQFF. CDR3 nucleotide sequence: TGTGCCAGCAGTCCGGGCATGTTCAATGAGCAGTTCTTC.

Only one count was recorded for this clone. The rearrangement joins TRBV25-1 to TRBJ2-2; D uncertain. The germline CDR1 and CDR2 sequences are MGHDK and SYGVNS. The V and J ends lost 2 bases and 2 bases respectively, with 6 bases between them. The CDR3 has 14 amino acids. CDR3: CASSEVANTGELFF. CDR3 in DNA: TGTGCCAGCAGTGAAGTCGCAAACACCGGGGAGCTGTTTTTT.

The chain couples TRBV6-5 to TRBJ1-1, with D perhaps TRBD1 (6 bases). Trimming left V 4 bases short and J 5 bases short, with 14 bases between. CDR3 length: 14 residues. The germline V gene has CDR1 MNHEY and CDR2 SVGAGI. CDR3 coding DNA: TGTGCCAGCAGTTTTGGGGGGCTAGGTACTGAAGCTTTCTTT. Protein product: CASSFGGLGTEAFF.

This clone was seen more than once but under ten times. This chain uses TRBV9 with TRBJ2-2; the D is unclear. Germline values: CDR1 SGDLS, CDR2 YYNGEE. The CDR3 is 14 residues long. Trimming took off 0 bases at V and 3 bases at J, with 6 bases between the two ends. This CDR3 is CASSVGPDTGELFF. CDR3 nucleotides: TGTGCCAGCAGCGTAGGACCAGACACCGGGGAGCTGTTTTTT.

The chain joins TRBV29-1 to TRBJ1-2; perhaps TRBD1 as D (6 bases). The CDR3 runs to 12 residues. The V and J ends lost 4 bases and 6 bases respectively, with 12 bases between them. Germline-derived CDR1 and CDR2 are SQVTM and ANQGSEA. The CDR3 region has the DNA TGCAGCGTTGGCAGGGGTAATAATGGCTACACCTTC. This codes for CSVGRGNNGYTF. Using reference TRBV29-1 and TRBJ1-2 for the parts outside the CDR3, the full variable domain is SAVISQKPSRDICQRGTSLTIQCQVDSQVTMMFWYRQQPGQSLTLIATANQGSEATYESGFVIDKFPISRPNLTFSTLTVSNMSPEDSSIYLCSVGRGNNGYTFGSGTRLTVV.

The rearrangement joins TRBV5-1 to TRBJ2-5; D might be TRBD1 or TRBD2, each matching 5 bases. The germline V and J ends were trimmed by 7 bases and 2 bases, with 18 bases remaining between them. There are 15 residues in the CDR3. CDR1 and CDR2 (germline): SGHRS, YFSETQ. CDR3 region: CASRIMRGGQETQYF. The CDR3 bases are TGCGCCAGCCGTATAATGAGGGGTGGACAAGAGACCCAGTACTTC. Together with reference TRBV5-1 and TRBJ2-5, the CDR3 gives the full variable domain: KAGVTQTPRYLIKTRGQQVTLSCSPISGHRSVSWYQQTPGQGLQFLFEYFSETQRNKGNFPGRFSGRQFSNSRSEMNVSTLELGDSALYLCASRIMRGGQETQYFGPGTRLLVL.

This clone was observed a few times. The V call is TRBV2, the J call TRBJ2-1, with TRBD1 matching over 8 bases. Germline-derived CDR1 and CDR2 are SNHLY and FYNNEI. V was clipped by 5 bases and J by 10 bases; unmatched bases: 7. The CDR3 extends over 13 amino acids. CDR3 residues: CASSRTGLKEQFF. CDR3 nucleotide sequence: TGTGCCAGCAGTAGGACAGGGCTGAAGGAGCAGTTCTTC.

This clone was detected a few times. The chain uses TRBV2 and TRBJ2-1; 10 nucleotides line up with TRBD2. The ends lost 4 bases at V and 1 base at J; junction bases unmatched: 10. The germline V gene has CDR1 SNHLY and CDR2 FYNNEI. CDR3 length: 18 residues. As DNA, the CDR3 is TGTGCCAGCAGTGTATCGCTAGCGGGGGTTAGGTCCTACAATGAGCAGTTCTTC. The encoded protein is CASSVSLAGVRSYNEQFF.

The chain joins TRBV30 to TRBJ1-1; D may be TRBD1 (6 bases). Germline CDR1 and CDR2: GTSNPN and SVGIG (reference sequence). The V end was cut by 4 bases, the J end by 1 base, with 16 bases between. The CDR3 consists of 15 residues. CDR3 nucleotide sequence: TGTGCCTGGACTCGGAGGGGGGCAGAGAACACTGAAGCTTTCTTT. This gives the protein CAWTRRGAENTEAFF.

V usage is TRBV5-1 and J usage is TRBJ1-2; D uncertain. The CDR3 is made up of 14 amino acids. Trimming stripped 6 bases from V and 2 bases from J, with 14 bases between. Looked up from germline, CDR1 is SGHRS and CDR2 is YFSETQ. CDR3 loop: CASTGGWGNYGYTF. CDR3 nucleotides: TGCGCCAGCACCGGAGGGTGGGGAAACTATGGCTACACCTTC.

The genes are TRBV30 and TRBJ1-4; TRBD1 is a possible D gene (6 bases). CDR3 size: 14 residues. Between the trimmed V and J ends, which lost 3 bases and 6 bases, there was a span of 14 bases. The germline V gene has CDR1 GTSNPN and CDR2 SVGIG (reference sequence). The CDR3 loop is CAWSVRGADEKLFF. In DNA form, the CDR3 reads TGTGCCTGGAGCGTGAGGGGGGCGGATGAAAAACTGTTTTTT.